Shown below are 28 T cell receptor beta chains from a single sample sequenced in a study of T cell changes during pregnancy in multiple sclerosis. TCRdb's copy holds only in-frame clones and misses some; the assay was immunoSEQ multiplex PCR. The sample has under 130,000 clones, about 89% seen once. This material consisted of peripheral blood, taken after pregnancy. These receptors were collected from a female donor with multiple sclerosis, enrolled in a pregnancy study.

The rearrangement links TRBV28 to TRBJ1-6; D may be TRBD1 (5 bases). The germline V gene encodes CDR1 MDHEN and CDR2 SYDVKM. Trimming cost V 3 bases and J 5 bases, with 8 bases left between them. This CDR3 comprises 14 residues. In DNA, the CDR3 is TGTGCCAGCAGTTTGACAGAAAATAATTCACCCCTCCACTTT. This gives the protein CASSLTENNSPLHF.

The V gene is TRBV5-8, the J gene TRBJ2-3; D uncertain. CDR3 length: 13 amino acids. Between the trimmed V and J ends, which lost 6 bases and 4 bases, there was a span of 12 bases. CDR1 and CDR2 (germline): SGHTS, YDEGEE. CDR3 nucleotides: TGTGCCAGCACCCACTCTCCGGCAGATACGCAGTATTTT. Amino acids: CASTHSPADTQYF. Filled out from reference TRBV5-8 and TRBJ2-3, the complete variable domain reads EAGVTQSPTHLIKTRGQQATLRCSPISGHTSVYWYQQALGLGLQFLLWYDEGEERNRGNFPPRFSGRQFPNYSSELNVNALELEDSALYLCASTHSPADTQYFGPGTRLTVL.

The chain's CDR3 is CASSPWTGGDSNQPQHF. The DNA of the CDR3 is TGTGCCAGCAGCCCCTGGACAGGGGGGGATAGCAATCAGCCCCAGCATTTT. The rearrangement links TRBV25-1 to TRBJ1-5; 10 bases align to TRBD1. The germline gives CDR1 MGHDK, CDR2 SYGVNS. There are 17 residues in the CDR3. V lost 6 bases and J lost 0; bases outside the gene matches: 8.

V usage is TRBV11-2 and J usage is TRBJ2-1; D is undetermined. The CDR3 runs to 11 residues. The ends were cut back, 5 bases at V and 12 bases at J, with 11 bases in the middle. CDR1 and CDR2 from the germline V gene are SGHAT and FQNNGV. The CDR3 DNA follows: TGTGCCAGCAGCCCTGGCTCGGGGCAGTTCTTC. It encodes CASSPGSGQFF.

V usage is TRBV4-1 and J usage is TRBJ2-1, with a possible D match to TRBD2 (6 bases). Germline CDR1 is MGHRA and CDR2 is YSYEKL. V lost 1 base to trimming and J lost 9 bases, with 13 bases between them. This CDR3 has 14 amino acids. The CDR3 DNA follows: TGCGCCAGCAGCCAAGTGGCAGTGCGGGGTGAGCAGTTCTTC. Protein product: CASSQVAVRGEQFF.

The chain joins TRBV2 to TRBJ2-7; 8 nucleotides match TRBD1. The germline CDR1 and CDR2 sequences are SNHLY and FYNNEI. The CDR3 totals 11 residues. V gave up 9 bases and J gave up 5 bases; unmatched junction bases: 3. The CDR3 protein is CARGQAHEQYF. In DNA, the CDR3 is TGTGCCAGGGGACAGGCCCACGAGCAGTACTTC.

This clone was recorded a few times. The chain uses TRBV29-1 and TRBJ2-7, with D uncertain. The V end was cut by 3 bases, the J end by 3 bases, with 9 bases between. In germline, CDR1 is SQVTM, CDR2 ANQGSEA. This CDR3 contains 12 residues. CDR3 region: CSVDATGYEQYF. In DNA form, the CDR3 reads TGCAGCGTTGATGCCACTGGCTACGAGCAGTACTTC.

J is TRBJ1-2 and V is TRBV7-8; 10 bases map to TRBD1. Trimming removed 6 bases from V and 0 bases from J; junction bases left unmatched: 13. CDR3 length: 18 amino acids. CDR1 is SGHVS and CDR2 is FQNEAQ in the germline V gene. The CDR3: CASSSPGDRGPANYGYTF. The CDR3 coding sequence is TGTGCCAGCAGTTCTCCAGGGGACAGGGGACCAGCTAACTATGGCTACACCTTC.

The CDR3 region is CASSYLAGGQETQYF. The CDR3 DNA is TGTGCCAGCAGTTATTTGGCGGGGGGGCAAGAGACCCAGTACTTC. This sequence joins TRBV6-5 and TRBJ2-5, with 9 bases matching TRBD2. The CDR3 extends over 15 amino acids. The germline CDR1 and CDR2 sequences are MNHEY and SVGAGI. V shed 3 bases and J 2 bases; nucleotides not matched to a gene: 4.

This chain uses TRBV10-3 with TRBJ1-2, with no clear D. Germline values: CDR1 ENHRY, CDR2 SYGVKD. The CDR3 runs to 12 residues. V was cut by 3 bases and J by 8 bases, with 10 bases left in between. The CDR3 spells CAISEPRLGYTF. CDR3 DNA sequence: TGTGCCATCAGTGAACCCCGTCTAGGCTACACCTTC.

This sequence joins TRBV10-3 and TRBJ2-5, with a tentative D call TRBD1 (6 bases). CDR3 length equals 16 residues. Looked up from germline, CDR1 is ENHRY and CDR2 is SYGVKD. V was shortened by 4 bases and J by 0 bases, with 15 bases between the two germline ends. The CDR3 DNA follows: TGTGCCATCAGTGTTCTAGGACAGACCAACCAAGAGACCCAGTACTTC. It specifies CAISVLGQTNQETQYF.

DNA of the CDR3: TGTGCCAGCAAAGAGCTACTAGGAATCCAAGAGACCCAGTACTTC. Residues: CASKELLGIQETQYF. The chain recombines TRBV6-5 with TRBJ2-5; possibly TRBD2 for D (5 bases). V lost 7 bases and J lost 1, with 16 bases in between. The CDR3 runs 15 residues. The germline CDR1 and CDR2 sequences are MNHEY and SVGAGI.

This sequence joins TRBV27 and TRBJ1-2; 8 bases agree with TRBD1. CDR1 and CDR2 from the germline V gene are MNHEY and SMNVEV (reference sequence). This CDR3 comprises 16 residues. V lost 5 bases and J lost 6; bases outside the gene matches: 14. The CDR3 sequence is CASSGPGAGGADGYTF. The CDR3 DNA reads TGTGCCAGCAGTGGCCCCGGCGCAGGGGGCGCGGATGGCTACACCTTC.

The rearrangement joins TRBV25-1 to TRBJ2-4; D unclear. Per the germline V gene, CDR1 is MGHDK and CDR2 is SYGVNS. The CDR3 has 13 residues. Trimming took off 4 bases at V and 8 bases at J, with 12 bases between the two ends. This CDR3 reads CASSGGPFDIQYF. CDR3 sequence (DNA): TGTGCCAGCAGTGGTGGGCCGTTCGACATTCAGTACTTC.

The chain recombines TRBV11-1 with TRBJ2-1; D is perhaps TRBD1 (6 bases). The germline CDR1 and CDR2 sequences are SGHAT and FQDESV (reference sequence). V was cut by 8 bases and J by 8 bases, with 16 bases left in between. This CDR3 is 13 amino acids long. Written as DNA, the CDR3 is TGTGCCAGCGGGGACACGGCTCAGTATGAGCAGTTCTTC. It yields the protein CASGDTAQYEQFF.

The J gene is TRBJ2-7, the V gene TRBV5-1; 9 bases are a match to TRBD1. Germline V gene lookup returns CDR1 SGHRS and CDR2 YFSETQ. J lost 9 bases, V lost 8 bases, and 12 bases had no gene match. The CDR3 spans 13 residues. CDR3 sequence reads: CASRMGTGSGQYF. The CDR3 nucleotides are TGCGCCAGTAGAATGGGGACAGGGAGTGGGCAGTACTTC.

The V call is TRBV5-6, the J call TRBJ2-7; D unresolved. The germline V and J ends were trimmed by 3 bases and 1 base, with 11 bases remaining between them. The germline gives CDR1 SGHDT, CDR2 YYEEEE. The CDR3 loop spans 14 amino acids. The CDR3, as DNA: TGTGCCAGCAGCTACCGGGTCGCTTCCTACGAGCAGTACTTC. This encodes CASSYRVASYEQYF.

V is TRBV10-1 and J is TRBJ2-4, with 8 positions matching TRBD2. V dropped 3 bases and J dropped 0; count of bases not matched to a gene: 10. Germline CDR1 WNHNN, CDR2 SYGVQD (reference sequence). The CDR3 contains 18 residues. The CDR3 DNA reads TGCGCCAGCAGTGACAAGCGGGGGTTTAGACTAGCCAAAAACATTCAGTACTTC. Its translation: CASSDKRGFRLAKNIQYF.

CDR3 coding DNA: TGTGCCAGCAGCCTCGGACAGAATTCTGAAAAACTGTTTTTT. Translating it yields CASSLGQNSEKLFF. The chain has TRBV7-9 and TRBJ1-4; D possibly corresponds to TRBD1 (6 bases). CDR1 SEHNR and CDR2 FQNEAQ come from the germline V gene (reference sequence). V was clipped by 5 bases and J by 7 bases, with 14 bases between them. The length of the CDR3 is 14 residues.

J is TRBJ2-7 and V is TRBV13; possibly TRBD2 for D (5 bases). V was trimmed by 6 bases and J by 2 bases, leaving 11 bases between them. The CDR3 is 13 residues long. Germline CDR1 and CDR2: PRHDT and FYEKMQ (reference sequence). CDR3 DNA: TGTGCCAGCAGGGCCGGGGAAACCTACGAGCAGTACTTC. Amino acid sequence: CASRAGETYEQYF.

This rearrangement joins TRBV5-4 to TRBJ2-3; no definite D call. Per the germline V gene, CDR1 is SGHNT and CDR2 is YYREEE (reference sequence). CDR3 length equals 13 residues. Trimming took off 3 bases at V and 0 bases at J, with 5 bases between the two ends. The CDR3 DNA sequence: TGTGCCAGCAGCTCGGAGAGCACAGATACGCAGTATTTT. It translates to CASSSESTDTQYF. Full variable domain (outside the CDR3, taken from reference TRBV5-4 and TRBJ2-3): ETGVTQSPTHLIKTRGQQVTLRCSSQSGHNTVSWYQQALGQGPQFIFQYYREEENGRGNFPPRFSGLQFPNYSSELNVNALELDDSALYLCASSSESTDTQYFGPGTRLTVL.

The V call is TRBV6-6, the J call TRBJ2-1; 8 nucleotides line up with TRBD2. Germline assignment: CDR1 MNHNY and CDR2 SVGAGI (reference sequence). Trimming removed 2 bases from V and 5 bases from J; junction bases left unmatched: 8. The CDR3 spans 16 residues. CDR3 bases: TGTGCCAGCAGTTACCTACGAGCGGGGGTGGACAATGAGCAGTTCTTC. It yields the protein CASSYLRAGVDNEQFF.

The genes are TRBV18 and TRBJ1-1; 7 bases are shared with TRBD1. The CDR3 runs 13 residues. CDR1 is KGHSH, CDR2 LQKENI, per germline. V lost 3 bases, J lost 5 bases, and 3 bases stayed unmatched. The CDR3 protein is CASSPETGTEAFF. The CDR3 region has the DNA TGTGCCAGCTCACCTGAGACAGGGACTGAAGCTTTCTTT. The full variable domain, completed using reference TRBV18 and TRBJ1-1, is NAGVMQNPRHLVRRRGQEARLRCSPMKGHSHVYWYRQLPEEGLKFMVYLQKENIIDESGMPKERFSAEFPKEGPSILRIQQVVRGDSAAYFCASSPETGTEAFFGQGTRLTVV.

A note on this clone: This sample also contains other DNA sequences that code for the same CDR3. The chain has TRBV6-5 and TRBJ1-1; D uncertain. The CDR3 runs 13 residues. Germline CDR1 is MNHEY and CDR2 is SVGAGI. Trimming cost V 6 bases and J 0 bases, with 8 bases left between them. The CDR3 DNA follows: TGTGCCAGCAGCGCGACTGTGAACACTGAAGCTTTCTTT. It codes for CASSATVNTEAFF.

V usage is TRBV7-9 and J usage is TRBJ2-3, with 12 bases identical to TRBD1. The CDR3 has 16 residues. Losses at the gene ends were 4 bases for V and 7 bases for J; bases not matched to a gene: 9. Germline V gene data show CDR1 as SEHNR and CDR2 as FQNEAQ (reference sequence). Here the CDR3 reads CASSYAWDRGRNTQYF. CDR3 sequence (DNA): TGTGCCAGCAGCTACGCGTGGGACAGGGGGCGTAATACGCAGTATTTT.

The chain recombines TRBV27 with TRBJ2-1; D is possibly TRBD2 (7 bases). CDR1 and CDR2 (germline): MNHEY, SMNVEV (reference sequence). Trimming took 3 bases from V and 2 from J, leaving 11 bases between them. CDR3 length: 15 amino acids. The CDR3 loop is CASSLGGGPYNEQFF. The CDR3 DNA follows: TGTGCCAGCAGTTTGGGCGGGGGCCCCTACAATGAGCAGTTCTTC.

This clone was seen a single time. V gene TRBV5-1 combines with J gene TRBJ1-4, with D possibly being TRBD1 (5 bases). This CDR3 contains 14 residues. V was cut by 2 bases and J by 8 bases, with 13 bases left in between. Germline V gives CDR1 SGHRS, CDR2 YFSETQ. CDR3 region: CASSFGTSGEKLFF. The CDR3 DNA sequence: TGCGCCAGCAGCTTTGGGACTTCTGGAGAAAAACTGTTTTTT.

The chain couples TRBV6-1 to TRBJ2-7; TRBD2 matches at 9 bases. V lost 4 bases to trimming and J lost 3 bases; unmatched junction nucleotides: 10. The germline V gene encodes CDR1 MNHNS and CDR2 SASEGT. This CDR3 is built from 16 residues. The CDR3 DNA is TGTGCCAGCAGTGTTTCTGGGCTAGCGGGATTCTACGAGCAGTACTTC. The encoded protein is CASSVSGLAGFYEQYF.